The next 17 T cell receptor beta chains were all read from a single sample in a study of beta chain features in type 1 diabetes. As every portion of the isolated RNA was reverse transcribed, the sequencing read expressed TCRB transcripts. The repertoire was sequenced with immunoSEQ multiplex PCR; TCRdb's copy has only in-frame clones and lacks some. This table holds 350,000 to 450,000 clones, about 14% found once. Sequencing was carried out using naive CD4+ T cells from blood. The receptors come from a young man in good health.

The sample holds a few counts of this clone. The chain is built from TRBV4-2 and TRBJ2-1, with D unresolved. Between the trimmed V and J ends, which lost 4 bases and 4 bases, there was a span of 20 bases. CDR3 length: 17 amino acids. Germline V gene sequence: CDR1 LGHNA, CDR2 YNFKEQ. CDR3 in DNA: TGTGCCAGCAGCCTATCGCTGACTGCCCCGGTTTACAATGAGCAGTTCTTC. Its translation is CASSLSLTAPVYNEQFF.

Worth noting for this clone: This could be a read error, since a much larger clone is one nucleotide away. Within the sample, other DNA sequences also encode this same CDR3. The rearrangement uses TRBV5-6 and TRBJ2-5; unclear D gene. Germline V gene lookup returns CDR1 SGHDT and CDR2 YYEEEE. V gave up 0 bases and J gave up 7 bases, with 4 bases separating them. CDR3 size: 11 residues. The CDR3 nucleotides read TGTGCCAGCAGCTTGGCCGGGACCCAGTACTTC. Its protein is CASSLAGTQYF.

This chain uses TRBV5-1 with TRBJ2-3; D might be TRBD2 (6 bases). CDR3 length: 15 residues. V was trimmed by 0 bases and J by 2 bases, leaving 10 bases between them. CDR1 is SGHRS, CDR2 YFSETQ, per germline. The CDR3 sequence: CASSLEAGLTDTQYF. Here the CDR3 DNA reads TGCGCCAGCAGCTTGGAGGCGGGACTCACAGATACGCAGTATTTT.

The chain links TRBV19 to TRBJ2-7; D is ambiguous. The CDR3 is 15 amino acids. Deletions cut 3 bases from V and 3 bases from J, with 15 bases between. Germline V CDR1 and CDR2: LNHDA, SQIVND (reference sequence). As DNA, the CDR3 is TGTGCCAGTAGTATCGCCCATGGTGGGAACTACGAGCAGTACGTC. Amino acids: CASSIAHGGNYEQYV.

The chain links TRBV28 to TRBJ2-7, with TRBD1 as a possible D gene (6 bases). The CDR3 covers 14 residues. V was trimmed by 5 bases and J by 3 bases, leaving 14 bases between them. Germline CDR1 and CDR2: MDHEN and SYDVKM. CDR3 loop: CASSPPTGFYEQYV. CDR3 DNA: TGTGCCAGCAGTCCGCCCACAGGGTTCTACGAGCAGTACGTC.

The V gene is TRBV7-6, the J gene TRBJ2-1; the match to TRBD2 covers 10 bases. The CDR3 extends over 15 amino acids. In germline, CDR1 is SGHVS, CDR2 FNYEAQ. V trimming: 0 bases; J trimming: 8 bases; junction bases outside the gene matches: 4. CDR3 protein: CASSLASGRIYEQFF. CDR3 nucleotide sequence: TGTGCCAGCAGCTTAGCTAGCGGGAGGATCTATGAGCAGTTCTTC.

The chain combines TRBV7-2 with TRBJ2-1; 9 bases map to TRBD2. Germline assignment: CDR1 SGHTA and CDR2 FQGNSA. This CDR3 is 15 amino acids long. The trim removed 2 bases at V and 5 bases at J, leaving 4 bases unmatched. Here the CDR3 DNA reads TGTGCCAGCAGCTTATCCCTAGCGGGGAACAATGAGCAGTTCTTC. Its translation: CASSLSLAGNNEQFF. Together with reference TRBV7-2 and TRBJ2-1, the CDR3 gives the full variable domain: GAGVSQSPSNKVTEKGKDVELRCDPISGHTALYWYRQSLGQGLEFLIYFQGNSAPDKSGLPSDRFSAERTGGSVSTLTIQRTQQEDSAVYLCASSLSLAGNNEQFFGPGTRLTVL.

This clone was seen more than once but under ten times. The chain combines TRBV7-9 with TRBJ1-1; no clear D gene. The CDR3 covers 14 residues. Trimming pared 6 bases from V and 1 base from J, leaving 12 bases between. Germline V gene data show CDR1 as SEHNR and CDR2 as FQNEAQ (reference sequence). The CDR3 DNA sequence: TGTGCCAGCAGTCCACAAATAGGGAACACTGAAGCTTTCTTT. Translation gives CASSPQIGNTEAFF.

This clone has only a few counts. The chain links TRBV25-1 to TRBJ2-5; either TRBD1 or TRBD2 may supply D (5 bases each). The CDR3 covers 17 residues. From germline, CDR1 is MGHDK and CDR2 SYGVNS. V gave up 1 base and J gave up 1 base, with 16 bases separating them. The DNA for the CDR3 is TGTGCCAGCAGTGAATTGTTTCCCCGGGACGGCCAAGAGACCCAGTACTTC. Translated: CASSELFPRDGQETQYF.

The chain recombines TRBV28 with TRBJ2-1, with 9 bases matching TRBD2. CDR1 MDHEN and CDR2 SYDVKM come from the germline V gene. The CDR3 runs to 17 residues. Trimming took 3 bases from V and 5 from J; bases not matched to a gene: 11. The CDR3 DNA is TGTGCCAGCAGTTTTGTTTTCCCGGGACTAGCTCACAATGAGCAGTTCTTC. Amino acids: CASSFVFPGLAHNEQFF.

This clone was seen only a few times. J is TRBJ2-1 and V is TRBV20-1; D tentatively fits TRBD1 or TRBD2 (6 bases each). CDR1 DFQATT and CDR2 SNEGSKA come from the germline V gene (reference sequence). The CDR3 has 11 amino acids. The CDR3 region has the DNA TGCAGCGCGGAGGGGGAGAATGAGCAGTTCTTC. This translates into CSAEGENEQFF.

This rearrangement joins TRBV2 to TRBJ1-1; no clear D. This CDR3 spans 10 amino acids. CDR1 SNHLY and CDR2 FYNNEI come from the germline V gene. Trimming shortened V by 4 bases and J by 8 bases, and 5 bases separated the two germline ends. CDR3 DNA: TGTGCCAGCAGTGTCGTAGAAGCTTTCTTT. It is translated as CASSVVEAFF.

The chain employs TRBV5-1 and TRBJ2-7; perhaps TRBD2 as D (5 bases). Trimming shortened V by 5 bases and J by 2 bases, and 14 bases separated the two germline ends. CDR3 size: 14 residues. From germline, CDR1 is SGHRS and CDR2 YFSETQ. The CDR3 nucleotides are TGCGCCAGCAGTTTCGTCGGGGATACCTACGAGCAGTACTTC. Encoded protein: CASSFVGDTYEQYF.

This clone has only a few counts. The V and J genes are TRBV5-1 and TRBJ2-1; weak D call: TRBD1 (7 bases). The CDR3 length is 15 residues. Germline lookup yields CDR1 SGHRS and CDR2 YFSETQ. V was trimmed by 0 bases and J by 9 bases, leaving 16 bases between them. The CDR3 DNA is TGCGCCAGCAGCTTGGCTGGAGGAGGGGGCACTGAGCAGTTCTTC. This codes for CASSLAGGGGTEQFF.

This clone appeared a few times. The chain has TRBV6-5 and TRBJ2-7; 7 bases align to TRBD1. V shed 0 bases, J shed 5 bases, and the junction held 7 bases outside the gene matches. The CDR3 sequence is 15 residues long. Germline CDR1 MNHEY, CDR2 SVGAGI. CDR3 DNA: TGTGCCAGCAGTTACTCGAAATGGGGACAGCACGAGCAGTACTTC. Amino acids: CASSYSKWGQHEQYF.

The rearrangement joins TRBV19 to TRBJ1-5; a weak D match, TRBD1 (5 bases). Trimming shortened V by 11 bases and J by 9 bases, and 11 bases separated the two germline ends. The length of the CDR3 is 10 residues. Germline loops: CDR1 LNHDA, CDR2 SQIVND (reference sequence). The CDR3 bases are TGTGCCGCGGGGGTCGGGCCCCAGCATTTT. Translating it yields CAAGVGPQHF.

The rearrangement links TRBV9 to TRBJ1-1; TRBD1 is a possible D gene (5 bases). The V gene's germline CDR1 is SGDLS and CDR2 YYNGEE. CDR3 length: 13 residues. Trimming left V 3 bases short and J 6 bases short, with 12 bases between. The DNA for the CDR3 is TGTGCCAGCAGCGCGGGGGGTCCGCCTGAAGCTTTCTTT. It codes for CASSAGGPPEAFF.